This entry lists 3 T cell receptor beta chains sequenced from one sample in a study of blood T cell repertoires in COVID-19 (dated by TCRdb to about 2020). Receptor libraries were prepared by the immunoSEQ multiplex PCR assay. TCRdb obtained this table from immuneACCESS and retained in-frame rearrangements with V and J assigned. These tables miss some clones; where compared with another copy, unresolved V genes account for less than half of the shortfall, and the remainder is unexplained. This sample is represented by approximately 220,000 clones; 65% to 85% of them were singletons. The ten biggest clones cover 2% to 2.5% of the sample. Sample: peripheral blood. The receptor source for this set is a woman aged 60-70 years with acute or convalescent COVID-19.

The sample holds one count of this clone. The chain has TRBV4-2 and TRBJ2-4; 7 bases agree with TRBD1. V was pared by 0 bases and J by 8 bases, with 1 base of the junction left unmatched. The CDR3 is 13 amino acids. The V gene's germline CDR1 is LGHNA and CDR2 YNFKEQ. This CDR3 is CASSQDQGDIQYF. The CDR3 region has the DNA TGTGCCAGCAGCCAAGATCAGGGGGACATTCAGTACTTC.

The chain uses TRBV12-3 or TRBV12-4 and TRBJ2-7; maybe TRBD1 (6 bases). The CDR3 consists of 13 residues. Trimming took 4 bases from V and 3 from J, leaving 10 bases between them. The CDR3 protein is CASSSGALYEQYF. The CDR3 DNA is TGTGCCAGCAGTTCAGGGGCCCTCTACGAGCAGTACTTC.

This clone showed up just once. This chain links TRBV27 with TRBJ1-1, with 7 bases matching TRBD1. The CDR3 totals 14 residues. J was trimmed by 1 base and V by 6 bases; bases with no gene match: 5. Looked up from germline, CDR1 is MNHEY and CDR2 is SMNVEV (reference sequence). This CDR3 is CASRIQGRNTEAFF. In nucleotides, the CDR3 is TGTGCCAGCAGGATACAGGGGAGGAACACTGAAGCTTTCTTT.